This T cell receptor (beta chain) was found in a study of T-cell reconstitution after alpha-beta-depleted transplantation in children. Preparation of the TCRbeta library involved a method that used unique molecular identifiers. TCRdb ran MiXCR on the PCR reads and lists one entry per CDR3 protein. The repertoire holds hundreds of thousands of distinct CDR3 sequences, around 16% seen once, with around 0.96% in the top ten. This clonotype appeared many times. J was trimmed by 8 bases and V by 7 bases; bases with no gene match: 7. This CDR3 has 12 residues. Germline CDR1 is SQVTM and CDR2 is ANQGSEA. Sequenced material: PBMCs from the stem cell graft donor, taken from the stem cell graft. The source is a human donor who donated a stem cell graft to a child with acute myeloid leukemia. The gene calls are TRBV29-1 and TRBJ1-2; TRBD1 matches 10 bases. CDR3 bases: TGCAGCGGGACAGGGGGTGAGGGAGGCTACACCTTC. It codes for CSGTGGEGGYTF. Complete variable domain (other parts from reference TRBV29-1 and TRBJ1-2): SAVISQKPSRDICQRGTSLTIQCQVDSQVTMMFWYRQQPGQSLTLIATANQGSEATYESGFVIDKFPISRPNLTFSTLTVSNMSPEDSSIYLCSGTGGEGGYTFGSGTRLTVV.